Each of the 4 T cell receptor beta chains below was sequenced from the same sample in a study of T cells in Graves' hyperthyroidism and ophthalmopathy (dated by TCRdb to between 2018 and 2020). Preparation of the library involved multiplex PCR. Sequencing relied on an Illumina HiSeq 2000. The TCR beta CDR3 regions were amplified from the RNA transcripts. The first round of RT-PCR for the TCR CDR3 was performed with the HTBI primer set and the Qiagen OneStep RT-PCR kit. Using fastp at Q25 and MiXCR, TCRdb reprocessed the public reads and kept productive beta chains. Every entry covers one CDR3 protein and lists the most common genes and DNA from its rows. The sample has around 520,000 distinct CDR3 sequences on record, roughly 25% of them singletons. Of the sample, about 11% is held by the ten largest clones. Sequencing was performed on blood. The receptors stem from a woman under 40 with Graves' ophthalmopathy.

The rearrangement joins TRBV30 to TRBJ2-5; TRBD2 matches at 12 bases. The CDR3 consists of 17 residues. CDR1 GTSNPN and CDR2 SVGIG come from the germline V gene (reference sequence). V lost 3 bases to trimming and J lost 2 bases; unmatched junction nucleotides: 10. As DNA, the CDR3 is TGTGCCTGGAGCCCCCGGGGGCTAGCGGGAGGGCAAGAGACCCAGTACTTC. As protein: CAWSPRGLAGGQETQYF. The whole variable domain, remainder taken from reference TRBV30 and TRBJ2-5, is SQTIHQWPATLVQPVGSPLSLECTVEGTSNPNLYWYRQAAGRGLQLLFYSVGIGQISSEVPQNLSASRPQDRQFILSSKKLLLSDSGFYLCAWSPRGLAGGQETQYFGPGTRLLVL.

This clonotype was seen repeatedly, ten times or more. The rearrangement uses TRBV6-5 and TRBJ1-2, with TRBD1 matching over 7 bases. Germline lookup yields CDR1 MNHEY and CDR2 SVGAGI. Germline trimming cut 2 bases from V and 0 bases from J; bases unmatched to any gene: 9. The CDR3 loop spans 17 amino acids. The CDR3 reads CASSYTRGDRANYGYTF. The CDR3 DNA reads as TGTGCCAGCAGTTACACAAGAGGGGACAGAGCTAACTATGGCTACACCTTC.

In regard to this clonotype: It may be a read error: a sequence one base away is much more abundant. This chain connects TRBV2 to TRBJ1-1; the match to TRBD1 covers 10 bases. The CDR3 extends over 14 amino acids. Germline CDR1 reads SNHLY; CDR2 reads FYNNEI. The chain's CDR3 is CASSSGQGTPRACF. In DNA, the CDR3 is TGTGCCAGCAGTTCGGGACAGGGGACGCCTCGAGCTTGCTTT.

This clonotype was counted many times. V usage is TRBV6-5 and J usage is TRBJ1-1; D uncertain. Per the germline V gene, CDR1 is MNHEY and CDR2 is SVGAGI. This CDR3 is built from 13 residues. Trimming removed 4 bases at V and 5 bases at J, with 11 bases between. The CDR3 spells CASSSFDGTEAFF. The CDR3 coding sequence is TGTGCCAGCAGTTCCTTTGACGGGACTGAAGCTTTCTTT.